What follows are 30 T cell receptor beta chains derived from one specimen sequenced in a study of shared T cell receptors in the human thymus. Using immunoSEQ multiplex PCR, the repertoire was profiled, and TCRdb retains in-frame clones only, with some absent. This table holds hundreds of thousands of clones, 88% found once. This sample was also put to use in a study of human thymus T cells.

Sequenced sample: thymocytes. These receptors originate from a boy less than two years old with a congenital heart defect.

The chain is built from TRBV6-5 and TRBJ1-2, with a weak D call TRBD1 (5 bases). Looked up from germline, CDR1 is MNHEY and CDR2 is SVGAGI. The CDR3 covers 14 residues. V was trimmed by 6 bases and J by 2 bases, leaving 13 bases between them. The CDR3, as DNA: TGTGCCAGCAGCCCCGCCGGGGGGAACTATGGCTACACCTTC. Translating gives CASSPAGGNYGYTF.

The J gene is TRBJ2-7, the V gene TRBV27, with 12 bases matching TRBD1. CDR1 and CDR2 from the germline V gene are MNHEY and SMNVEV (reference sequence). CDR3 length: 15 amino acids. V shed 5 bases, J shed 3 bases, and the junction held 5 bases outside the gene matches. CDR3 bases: TGTGCCAGCAGTATGGGACAGGGGGCTCTCTACGAGCAGTACTTC. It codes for CASSMGQGALYEQYF.

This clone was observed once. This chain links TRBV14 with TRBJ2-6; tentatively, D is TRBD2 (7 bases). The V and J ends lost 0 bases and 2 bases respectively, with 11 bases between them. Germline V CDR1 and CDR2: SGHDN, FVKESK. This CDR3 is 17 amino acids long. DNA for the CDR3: TGTGCCAGCAGCCAAGACCAAGGGGGGGCTGGGGCCAACGTCCTGACTTTC. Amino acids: CASSQDQGGAGANVLTF. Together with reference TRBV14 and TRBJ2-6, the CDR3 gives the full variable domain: EAGVTQFPSHSVIEKGQTVTLRCDPISGHDNLYWYRRVMGKEIKFLLHFVKESKQDESGMPNNRFLAERTGGTYSTLKVQPAELEDSGVYFCASSQDQGGAGANVLTFGAGSRLTVL.

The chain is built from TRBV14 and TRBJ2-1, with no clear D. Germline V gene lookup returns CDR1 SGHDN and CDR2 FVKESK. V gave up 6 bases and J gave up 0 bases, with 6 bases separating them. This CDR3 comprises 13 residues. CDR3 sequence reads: CASRASSYNEQFF. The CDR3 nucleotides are TGTGCCAGCAGGGCTAGCTCCTACAATGAGCAGTTCTTC. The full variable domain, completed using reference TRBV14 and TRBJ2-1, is EAGVTQFPSHSVIEKGQTVTLRCDPISGHDNLYWYRRVMGKEIKFLLHFVKESKQDESGMPNNRFLAERTGGTYSTLKVQPAELEDSGVYFCASRASSYNEQFFGPGTRLTVL.

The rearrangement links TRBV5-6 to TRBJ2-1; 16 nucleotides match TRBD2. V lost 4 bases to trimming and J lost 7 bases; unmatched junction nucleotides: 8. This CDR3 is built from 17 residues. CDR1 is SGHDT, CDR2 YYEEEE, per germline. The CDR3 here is CASSPPGGLAGGNEQFF. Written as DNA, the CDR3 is TGTGCCAGCAGCCCACCAGGGGGACTAGCGGGAGGGAATGAGCAGTTCTTC.

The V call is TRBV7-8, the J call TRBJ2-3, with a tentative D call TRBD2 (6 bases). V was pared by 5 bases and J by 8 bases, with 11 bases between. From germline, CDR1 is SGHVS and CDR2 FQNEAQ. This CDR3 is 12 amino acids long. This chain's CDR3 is CASSRREATQYF. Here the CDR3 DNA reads TGTGCCAGCAGCAGAAGGGAGGCTACGCAGTATTTT.

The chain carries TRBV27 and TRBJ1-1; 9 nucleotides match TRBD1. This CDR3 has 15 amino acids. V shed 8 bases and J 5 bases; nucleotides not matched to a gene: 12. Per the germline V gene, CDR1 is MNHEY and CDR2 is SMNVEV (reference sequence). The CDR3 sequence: CASRLSGTGRTEAFF. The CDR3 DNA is TGTGCCAGCCGCCTTTCCGGGACAGGGAGAACTGAAGCTTTCTTT.

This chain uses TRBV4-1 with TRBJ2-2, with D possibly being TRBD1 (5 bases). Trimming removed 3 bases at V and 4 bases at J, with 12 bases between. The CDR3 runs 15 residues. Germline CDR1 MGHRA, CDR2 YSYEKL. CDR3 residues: CASSHCRVGTGELFF. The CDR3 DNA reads TGCGCCAGCAGCCACTGCAGGGTGGGCACCGGGGAGCTGTTTTTT.

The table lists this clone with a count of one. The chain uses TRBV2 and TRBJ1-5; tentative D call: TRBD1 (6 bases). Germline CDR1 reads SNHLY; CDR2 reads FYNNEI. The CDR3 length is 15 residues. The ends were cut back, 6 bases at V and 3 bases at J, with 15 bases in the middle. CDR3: CASRSGQIPNQPQHF. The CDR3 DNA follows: TGTGCCAGCAGGTCCGGACAGATCCCCAATCAGCCCCAGCATTTT.

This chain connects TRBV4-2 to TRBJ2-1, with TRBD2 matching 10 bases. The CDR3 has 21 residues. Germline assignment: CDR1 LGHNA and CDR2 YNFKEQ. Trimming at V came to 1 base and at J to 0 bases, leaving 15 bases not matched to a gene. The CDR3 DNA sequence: TGTGCCAGCAGCCAAGGTGGACTAGCGGATCCCAACAGGAGCTCCTACAATGAGCAGTTCTTC. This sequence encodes CASSQGGLADPNRSSYNEQFF.

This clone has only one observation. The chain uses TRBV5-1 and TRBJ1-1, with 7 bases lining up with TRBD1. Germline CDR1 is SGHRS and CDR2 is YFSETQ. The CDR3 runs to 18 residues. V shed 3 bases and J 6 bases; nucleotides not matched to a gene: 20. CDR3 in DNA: TGCGCCAGCAGCTCCCACGGGACAGCCAACAAAAGATCCGCTGAAGCTTTCTTT. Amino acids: CASSSHGTANKRSAEAFF. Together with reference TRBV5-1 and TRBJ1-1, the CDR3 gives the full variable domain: KAGVTQTPRYLIKTRGQQVTLSCSPISGHRSVSWYQQTPGQGLQFLFEYFSETQRNKGNFPGRFSGRQFSNSRSEMNVSTLELGDSALYLCASSSHGTANKRSAEAFFGQGTRLTVV.

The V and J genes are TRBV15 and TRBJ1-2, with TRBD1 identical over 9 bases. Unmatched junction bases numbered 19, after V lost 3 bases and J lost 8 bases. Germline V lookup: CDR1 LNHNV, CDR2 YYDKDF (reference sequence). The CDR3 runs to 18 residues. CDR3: CATSRDRGTHGSGCGYTF. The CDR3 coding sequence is TGTGCCACCAGCAGGGACAGGGGTACGCACGGATCAGGGTGCGGCTACACCTTC.

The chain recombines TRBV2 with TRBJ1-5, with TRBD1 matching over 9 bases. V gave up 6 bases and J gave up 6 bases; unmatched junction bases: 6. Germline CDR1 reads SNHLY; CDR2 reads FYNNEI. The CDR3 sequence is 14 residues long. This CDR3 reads CASSDRGQGQPQHF. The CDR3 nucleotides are TGTGCCAGCAGCGACAGGGGACAGGGTCAGCCCCAGCATTTT.

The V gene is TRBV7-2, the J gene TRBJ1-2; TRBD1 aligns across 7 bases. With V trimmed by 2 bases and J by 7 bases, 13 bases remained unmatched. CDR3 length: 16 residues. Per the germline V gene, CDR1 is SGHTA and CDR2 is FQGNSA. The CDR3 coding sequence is TGTGCCAGCAGCTTATTAACTCGACAGGGTCTTTCTGGCTACACCTTC. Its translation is CASSLLTRQGLSGYTF.

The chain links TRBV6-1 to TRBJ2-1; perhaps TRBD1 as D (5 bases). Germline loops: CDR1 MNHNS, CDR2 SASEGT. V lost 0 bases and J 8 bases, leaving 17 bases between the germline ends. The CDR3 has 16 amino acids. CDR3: CASSEAAGPPSHEQFF. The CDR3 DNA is TGTGCCAGCAGTGAAGCGGCAGGGCCTCCCTCCCATGAGCAGTTCTTC.

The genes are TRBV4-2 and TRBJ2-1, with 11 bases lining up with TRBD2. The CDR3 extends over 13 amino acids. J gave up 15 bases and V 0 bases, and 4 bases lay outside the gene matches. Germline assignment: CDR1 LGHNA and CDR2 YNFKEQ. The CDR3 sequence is CASSQELAGGLFF. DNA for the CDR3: TGTGCCAGCAGCCAAGAGCTAGCGGGAGGCCTGTTCTTC.

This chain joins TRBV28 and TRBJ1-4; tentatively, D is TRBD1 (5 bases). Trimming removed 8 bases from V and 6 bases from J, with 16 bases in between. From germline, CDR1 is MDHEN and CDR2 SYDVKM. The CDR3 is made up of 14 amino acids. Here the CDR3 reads CASCRRKGDEKLFF. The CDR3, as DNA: TGTGCCAGCTGCCGGCGAAAAGGGGATGAAAAACTGTTTTTT.

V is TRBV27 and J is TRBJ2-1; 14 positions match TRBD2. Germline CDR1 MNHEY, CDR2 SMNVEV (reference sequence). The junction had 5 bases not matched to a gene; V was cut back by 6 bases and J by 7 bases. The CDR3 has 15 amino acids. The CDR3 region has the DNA TGTGCCAGCAGCCCCGGGACTAGCGGGAGTAATGAGCAGTTCTTC. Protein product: CASSPGTSGSNEQFF.

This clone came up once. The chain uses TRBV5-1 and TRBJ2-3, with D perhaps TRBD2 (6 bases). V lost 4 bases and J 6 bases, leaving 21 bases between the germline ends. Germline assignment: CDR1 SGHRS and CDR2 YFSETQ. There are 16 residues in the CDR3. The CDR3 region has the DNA TGCGCCAGCAGCGCCACTCGCCCTTTAGGAGGGGATACGCAGTATTTT. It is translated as CASSATRPLGGDTQYF.

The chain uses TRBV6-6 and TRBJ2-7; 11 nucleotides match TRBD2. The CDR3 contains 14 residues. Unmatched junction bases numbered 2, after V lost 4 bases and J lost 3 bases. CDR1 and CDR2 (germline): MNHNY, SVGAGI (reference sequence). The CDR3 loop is CASSSTSGVYEQYF. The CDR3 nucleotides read TGTGCCAGCAGTTCGACTAGCGGGGTCTACGAGCAGTACTTC.

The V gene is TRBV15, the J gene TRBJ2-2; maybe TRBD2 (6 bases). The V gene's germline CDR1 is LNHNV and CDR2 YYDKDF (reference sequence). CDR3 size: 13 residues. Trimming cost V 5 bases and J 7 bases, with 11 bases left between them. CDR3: CATSGGGGGELFF. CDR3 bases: TGTGCCACCAGCGGGGGAGGTGGCGGGGAGCTGTTTTTT.

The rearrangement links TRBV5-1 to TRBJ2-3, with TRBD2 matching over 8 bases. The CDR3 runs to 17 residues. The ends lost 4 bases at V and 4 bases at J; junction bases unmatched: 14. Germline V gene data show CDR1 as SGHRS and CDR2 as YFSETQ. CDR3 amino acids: CASSPGPTSDEPDTQYF. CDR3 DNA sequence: TGCGCCAGCAGCCCCGGACCGACTAGCGACGAGCCAGATACGCAGTATTTT.

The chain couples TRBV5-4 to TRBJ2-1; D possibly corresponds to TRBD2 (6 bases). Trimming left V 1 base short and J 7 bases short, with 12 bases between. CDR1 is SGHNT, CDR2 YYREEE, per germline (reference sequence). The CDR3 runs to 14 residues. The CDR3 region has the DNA TGTGCCAGCAGCTTGTTGGCAGGGAGGAATGAGCAGTTCTTC. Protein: CASSLLAGRNEQFF.

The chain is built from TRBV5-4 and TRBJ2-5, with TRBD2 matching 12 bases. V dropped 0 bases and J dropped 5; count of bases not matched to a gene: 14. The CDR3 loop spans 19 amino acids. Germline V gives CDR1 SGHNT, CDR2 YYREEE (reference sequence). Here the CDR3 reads CASSLGLAGGRVRGETQYF. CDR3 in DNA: TGTGCCAGCAGCTTGGGCCTAGCGGGAGGGCGAGTTAGGGGCGAGACCCAGTACTTC.

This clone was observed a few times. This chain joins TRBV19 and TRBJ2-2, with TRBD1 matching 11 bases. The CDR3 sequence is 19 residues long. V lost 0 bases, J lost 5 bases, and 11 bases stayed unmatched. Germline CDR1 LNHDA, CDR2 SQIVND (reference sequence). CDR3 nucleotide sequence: TGTGCCAGTAGTATAGATCGAATCACCGGGACAGGGGGAACCGGGGAGCTGTTTTTT. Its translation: CASSIDRITGTGGTGELFF.

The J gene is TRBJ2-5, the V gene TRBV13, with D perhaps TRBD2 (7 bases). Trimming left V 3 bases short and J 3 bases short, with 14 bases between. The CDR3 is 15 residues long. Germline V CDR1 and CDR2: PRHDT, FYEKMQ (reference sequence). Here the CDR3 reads CASSFRGAPKETQYF. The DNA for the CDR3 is TGTGCCAGCAGCTTTCGGGGGGCCCCCAAAGAGACCCAGTACTTC.

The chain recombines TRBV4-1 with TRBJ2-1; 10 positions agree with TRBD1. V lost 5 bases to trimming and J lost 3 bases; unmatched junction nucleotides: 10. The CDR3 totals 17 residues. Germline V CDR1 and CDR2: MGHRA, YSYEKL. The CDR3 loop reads CASSADQGQGFYNEQFF. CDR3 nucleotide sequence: TGCGCCAGCAGCGCCGACCAGGGACAGGGGTTCTACAATGAGCAGTTCTTC.

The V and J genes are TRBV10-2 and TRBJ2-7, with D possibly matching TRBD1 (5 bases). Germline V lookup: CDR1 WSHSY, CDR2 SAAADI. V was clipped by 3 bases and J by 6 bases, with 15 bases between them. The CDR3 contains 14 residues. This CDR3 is CASSEPGAGPEQYF. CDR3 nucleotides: TGCGCCAGCAGTGAACCCGGCGCAGGGCCCGAGCAGTACTTC.

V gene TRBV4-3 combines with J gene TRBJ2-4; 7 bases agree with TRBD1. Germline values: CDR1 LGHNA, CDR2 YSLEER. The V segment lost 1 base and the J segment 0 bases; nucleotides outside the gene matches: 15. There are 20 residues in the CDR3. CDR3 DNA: TGCGCCAGCAGCCAAGGCCGGGACAGATATAGACGGGGAGCCAAAAACATTCAGTACTTC. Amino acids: CASSQGRDRYRRGAKNIQYF.

CDR3 protein: CASSESDSPEQYF. The CDR3 coding sequence is TGCGCCAGCAGTGAGTCGGACTCCCCCGAGCAGTACTTC. The chain links TRBV10-1 to TRBJ2-7; a weak D match, TRBD2 (5 bases). CDR1 and CDR2 from the germline V gene are WNHNN and SYGVQD (reference sequence). Trimming left V 0 bases short and J 6 bases short, with 9 bases between. The CDR3 is 13 residues long.